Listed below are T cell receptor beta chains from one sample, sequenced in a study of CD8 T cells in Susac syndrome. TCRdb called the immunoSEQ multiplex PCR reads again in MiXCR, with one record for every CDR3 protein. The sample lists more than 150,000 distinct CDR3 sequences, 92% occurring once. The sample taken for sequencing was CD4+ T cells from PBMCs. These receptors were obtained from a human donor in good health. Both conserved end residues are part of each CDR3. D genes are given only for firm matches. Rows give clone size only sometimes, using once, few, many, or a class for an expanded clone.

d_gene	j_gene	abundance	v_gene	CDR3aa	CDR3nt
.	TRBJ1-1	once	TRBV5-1	CASSLALADTEAFF	TGCGCCAGCAGCTTGGCATTGGCGGACACTGAAGCTTTCTTT
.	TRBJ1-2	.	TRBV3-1	CASSQSQGLVSGYTF	TGTGCCAGCAGCCAATCTCAGGGCTTGGTGTCTGGCTACACCTTC
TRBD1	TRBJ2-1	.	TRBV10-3	CAISDQGQGESDEQFF	TGTGCCATCAGTGATCAAGGACAGGGGGAAAGCGATGAGCAGTTCTTC
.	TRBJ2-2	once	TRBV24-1	CAANRDRTGELFF	TGTGCCGCTAACAGGGATCGTACCGGGGAGCTGTTTTTT
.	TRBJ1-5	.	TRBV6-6	CASIEGLLTNQPQHF	TGTGCCAGCATCGAGGGTCTCCTGACCAATCAGCCCCAGCATTTT
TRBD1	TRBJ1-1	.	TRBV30	CACDRTGKDTEAFF	TGTGCCTGTGACCGGACAGGGAAGGACACTGAAGCTTTCTTT
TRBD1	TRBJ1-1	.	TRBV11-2	CASRGQKNTEAFF	TGTGCCAGCAGGGGACAGAAGAACACTGAAGCTTTCTTT
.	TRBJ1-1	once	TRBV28	CASSPPGAVPTAFF	TGTGCCAGCAGTCCCCCCGGAGCGGTCCCAACGGCTTTCTTT
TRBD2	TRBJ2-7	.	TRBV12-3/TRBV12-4	CASRRGPATSSYEQYF	TGTGCCAGCAGACGGGGCCCCGCGACTAGCAGCTACGAGCAGTACTTC
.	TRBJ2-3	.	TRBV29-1	CSVEGNRVPYF	TGCAGCGTTGAAGGGAACAGGGTCCCGTATTTT
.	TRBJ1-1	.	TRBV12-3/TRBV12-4	CASSPWGRRDTEAFF	TGTGCCAGCAGTCCCTGGGGGCGGCGGGACACTGAAGCTTTCTTT
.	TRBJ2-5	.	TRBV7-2	CASSYAGGEETQYF	TGTGCCAGCAGCTACGCGGGCGGGGAGGAGACCCAGTACTTC
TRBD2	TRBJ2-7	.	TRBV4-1	CASSQPLTSLGPSYEQYF	TGCGCCAGCAGCCAACCTCTGACTAGCTTGGGTCCCTCCTACGAGCAGTACTTC
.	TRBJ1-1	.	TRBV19	CASMHRPNTEAFF	TGTGCCAGTATGCACAGGCCGAACACTGAAGCTTTCTTT
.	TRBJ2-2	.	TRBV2	CASKEGPNTGELFF	TGTGCCAGCAAGGAGGGGCCGAACACCGGGGAGCTGTTTTTT
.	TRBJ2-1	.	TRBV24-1	CATSTSDAGESVVEQFF	.
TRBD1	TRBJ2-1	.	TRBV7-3	CASSLGQESYNEQFF	TGTGCCAGCAGCTTAGGACAGGAGTCCTACAATGAGCAGTTCTTC
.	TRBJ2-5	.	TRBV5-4	CASSLRSGAGETQYF	TGTGCCAGCAGCTTGAGGTCAGGGGCGGGAGAGACCCAGTACTTC
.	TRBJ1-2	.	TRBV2	CASTSSELRYGYTF	TGTGCCAGCACTTCTTCGGAACTCCGCTATGGCTACACCTTC
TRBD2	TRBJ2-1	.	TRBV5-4	CASIASGGASYNEQFF	TGTGCCAGCATCGCAAGCGGGGGGGCCTCCTACAATGAGCAGTTCTTC
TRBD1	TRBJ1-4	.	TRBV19	CASSGRQGRNEKLFF	TGTGCCAGTAGTGGCCGACAGGGGAGGAATGAAAAACTGTTTTTT
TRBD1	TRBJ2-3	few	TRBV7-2	CASSARQGDTDTQYF	TGTGCCAGCAGCGCCCGACAGGGGGACACAGATACGCAGTATTTT
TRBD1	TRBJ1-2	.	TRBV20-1	CSAPTGEGFRAF	TGCAGTGCGCCGACAGGGGAGGGCTTTCGCGCCTTC
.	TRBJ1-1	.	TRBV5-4	CASSLKAGNTEAFF	TGTGCCAGCAGCCTAAAGGCGGGGAACACTGAAGCTTTCTTT
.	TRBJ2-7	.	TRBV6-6	CATGGAGYEQYF	TGTGCCACAGGGGGGGCCGGATACGAGCAGTACTTC
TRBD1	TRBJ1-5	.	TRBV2	CASSEGQGSYQPQHF	TGTGCCAGCAGTGAAGGACAGGGGAGTTATCAGCCCCAGCATTTT
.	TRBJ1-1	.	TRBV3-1	CASSQLGKDTEAFF	TGTGCCAGCAGCCAACTTGGCAAGGACACTGAAGCTTTCTTT
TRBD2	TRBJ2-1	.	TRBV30	CAWSMLAGGSRNEQFF	TGTGCCTGGAGTATGCTAGCGGGGGGTTCCCGCAATGAGCAGTTCTTC
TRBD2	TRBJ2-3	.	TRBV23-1	CASSPGLAGDTSTDTQYF	TGCGCCAGCAGTCCCGGACTAGCGGGGGATACTAGCACAGATACGCAGTATTTT
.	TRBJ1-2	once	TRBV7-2	CASSPTNYGYTF	TGTGCCAGCAGCCCGACTAACTATGGCTACACCTTC
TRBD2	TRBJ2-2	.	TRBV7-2	CAKGLALGNTGELFF	TGTGCCAAGGGACTAGCGTTAGGCAACACCGGGGAGCTGTTTTTT
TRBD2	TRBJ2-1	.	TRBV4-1	CASSPSGLAYNEQFF	TGCGCCAGCAGCCCTAGCGGGCTGGCCTACAATGAGCAGTTCTTC
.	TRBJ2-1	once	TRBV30	CAWGRERVTYNEQFF	TGTGCCTGGGGAAGGGAGCGGGTAACCTACAATGAGCAGTTCTTC
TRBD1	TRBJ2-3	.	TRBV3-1	CASSRKGQGADTQYF	TGTGCCAGCAGCCGAAAGGGACAGGGGGCAGATACGCAGTATTTT
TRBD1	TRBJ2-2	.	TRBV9	CASSLGTGRDTGELFF	TGTGCCAGCAGCCTAGGGACAGGGAGGGACACCGGGGAGCTGTTTTTT
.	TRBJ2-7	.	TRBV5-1	CASSLASPRGEQYF	TGCGCCAGCAGCTTGGCTTCTCCCAGGGGCGAGCAGTACTTC
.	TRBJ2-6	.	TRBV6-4	CASSDVGNSGANVLTF	TGTGCCAGCAGTGACGTGGGTAACTCTGGGGCCAACGTCCTGACTTTC
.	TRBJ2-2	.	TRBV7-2	CASSPMMNTGELFF	TGTGCCAGCAGCCCAATGATGAACACCGGGGAGCTGTTTTTT
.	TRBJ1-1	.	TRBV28	CASTVWGTEAFF	TGTGCCAGCACCGTATGGGGCACTGAAGCTTTCTTT
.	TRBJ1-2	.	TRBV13	CASSLTQGRFDYGYTF	TGTGCCAGCAGCCTAACGCAGGGCCGGTTTGACTATGGCTACACCTTC
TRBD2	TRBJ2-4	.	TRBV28	CASSVLAGVRRNIQYF	TGTGCCAGCAGTGTCCTAGCGGGAGTCCGGAGGAACATTCAGTACTTC
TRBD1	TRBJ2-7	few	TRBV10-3	CAIKGQGVTYEQYF	TGTGCCATCAAGGGACAGGGTGTAACCTACGAGCAGTACTTC
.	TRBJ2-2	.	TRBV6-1	CASRTDANTGELFF	TGTGCCAGCAGGACAGATGCGAACACCGGGGAGCTGTTTTTT
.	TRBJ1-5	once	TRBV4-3	CASSQVANQPQHF	TGCGCCAGCAGCCAAGTGGCTAATCAGCCCCAGCATTTT
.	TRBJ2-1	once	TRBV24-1	CATSPSSSDDEQFF	TGTGCCACCAGCCCTTCTAGCTCAGATGATGAGCAGTTCTTC
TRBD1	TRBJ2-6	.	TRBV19	CASNPPDRDFFSGANVLTF	TGTGCCAGTAACCCCCCGGACAGGGATTTTTTCTCTGGGGCCAACGTCCTGACTTTC
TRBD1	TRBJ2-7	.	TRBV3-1	CASSQPGQTYEQYF	TGTGCCAGCAGCCAACCGGGACAGACATACGAGCAGTACTTC
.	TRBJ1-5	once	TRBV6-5	CASSPSGAGNQPQHF	TGTGCCAGCAGTCCCTCCGGAGCAGGGAATCAGCCCCAGCATTTT
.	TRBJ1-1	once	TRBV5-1	CASSSLGNTEAFF	TGCGCCAGCAGCTCATTGGGGAACACTGAAGCTTTCTTT